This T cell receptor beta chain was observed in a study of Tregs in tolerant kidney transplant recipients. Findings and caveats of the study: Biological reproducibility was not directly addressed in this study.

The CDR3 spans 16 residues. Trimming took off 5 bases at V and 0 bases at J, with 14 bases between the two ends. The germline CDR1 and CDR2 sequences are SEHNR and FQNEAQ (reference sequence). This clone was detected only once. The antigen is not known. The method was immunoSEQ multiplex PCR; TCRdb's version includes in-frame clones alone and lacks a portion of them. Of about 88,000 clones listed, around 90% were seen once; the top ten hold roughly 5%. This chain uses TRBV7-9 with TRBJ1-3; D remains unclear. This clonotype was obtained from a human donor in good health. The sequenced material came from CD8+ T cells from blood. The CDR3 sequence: CASSHRTALSGNTIYF. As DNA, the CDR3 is TGTGCCAGCAGCCATAGGACCGCTCTCTCTGGAAACACCATATATTTT.